The 12 T cell receptor beta chains listed next were all sequenced from one sample in a study of T cell repertoires in cytomegalovirus infection. Using its own MiXCR run on the reads, TCRdb lists one record per CDR3 protein. Of approximately 150,000 distinct CDR3 sequences listed, approximately 17% are singletons. Material for sequencing was CD8+ T cells from PBMCs. Every receptor here comes from a human donor in good health (CMV status not recorded). Some clones in this sample may be carry-over from other donors' samples.

This clonotype has more than one count but fewer than ten. The V gene is TRBV28, the J gene TRBJ2-5, with TRBD2 matching over 12 bases. Unmatched junction bases numbered 11, after V lost 7 bases and J lost 5 bases. The CDR3 is made up of 16 amino acids. In germline, CDR1 is MDHEN, CDR2 SYDVKM. The CDR3 region is CASTDKTSGSWETQYF. The CDR3 nucleotides are TGTGCCAGCACCGACAAGACTAGCGGGAGCTGGGAGACCCAGTACTTC.

The chain combines TRBV23-1 with TRBJ2-5, with a weak D call TRBD1 (5 bases). TRBV23-1 falls under the ORF class, with uncertain function. Trimming stripped 0 bases from V and 3 bases from J, with 11 bases between. This CDR3 has 15 amino acids. CDR3: CASSQSPRAKETQYF. The CDR3 DNA reads as TGCGCCAGCAGTCAATCTCCCAGGGCCAAAGAGACCCAGTACTTC.

In its sample, this clonotype was seen a few times. The chain uses TRBV20-1 and TRBJ2-1, with a weak D call TRBD1 (6 bases). The CDR3 contains 13 residues. Germline assignment: CDR1 DFQATT and CDR2 SNEGSKA (reference sequence). CDR3: CSTYDQQGNEQFF. CDR3 bases: TGCAGCACGTACGATCAACAGGGCAATGAGCAGTTCTTC.

This chain links TRBV11-3 with TRBJ2-5, with 12 bases identical to TRBD2. This CDR3 is built from 16 residues. V was pared by 5 bases and J by 2 bases, with 6 bases of the junction left unmatched. Germline loops: CDR1 SGHNT, CDR2 YENEEA. The CDR3: CASSTGTSGPQETQYF. The CDR3 nucleotides are TGTGCCAGCAGCACCGGGACTAGCGGGCCTCAAGAGACCCAGTACTTC.

The genes are TRBV20-1 and TRBJ2-7, with D possibly being TRBD1 or TRBD2 (6 bases each). Germline CDR1 DFQATT, CDR2 SNEGSKA (reference sequence). This CDR3 has 16 residues. The V end was cut by 0 bases, the J end by 4 bases, with 19 bases between. The CDR3 here is CSARDFMWGAGYEQYF. The DNA for the CDR3 is TGCAGTGCTAGAGATTTTATGTGGGGGGCTGGTTACGAGCAGTACTTC.

The rearrangement joins TRBV7-9 to TRBJ1-1; D is unclear. The V and J ends lost 4 bases and 11 bases respectively, with 20 bases between them. This CDR3 is 14 amino acids long. Germline loops: CDR1 SEHNR, CDR2 FQNEAQ (reference sequence). The CDR3 spells CASSSQSRHAPAFF. The CDR3 DNA reads as TGTGCCAGCAGCTCACAGAGCCGTCACGCTCCCGCTTTCTTT.

The chain couples TRBV28 to TRBJ1-2, with TRBD1 identical over 10 bases. Germline CDR1 is MDHEN and CDR2 is SYDVKM. Trimming cost V 2 bases and J 8 bases; bases outside gene matches: 8. The CDR3 runs to 15 residues. CDR3 sequence (DNA): TGTGCCAGCAGTTTAAACCCGGGACAGGGGAACGGCTACACCTTC. Its translation: CASSLNPGQGNGYTF.

This chain links TRBV12-5 with TRBJ2-5, with D possibly matching TRBD1 (5 bases). This CDR3 comprises 12 residues. The germline CDR1 and CDR2 sequences are LGHNT and FRNRAP. The V end was cut by 7 bases, the J end by 4 bases, with 10 bases between. CDR3 in DNA: TGTGCTAGTGATTCTAGGGGAGAGACCCAGTACTTC. Its translation is CASDSRGETQYF.

DNA for the CDR3: TGTGCCGGAGGACAGGCCTACGGGGAGCTGTTTTTT. Translated: CAGGQAYGELFF. The chain links TRBV7-9 to TRBJ2-2; 7 positions agree with TRBD1. The CDR3 has 12 residues. The germline V gene encodes CDR1 SEHNR and CDR2 FQNEAQ (reference sequence). After removal of 11 bases from V and 7 bases from J, the junction contained 7 bases not matched to a gene.

The chain couples TRBV28 to TRBJ1-5, with 7 positions matching TRBD1. The V gene's germline CDR1 is MDHEN and CDR2 SYDVKM. V shed 6 bases, J shed 4 bases, and the junction held 6 bases outside the gene matches. CDR3 length: 14 amino acids. DNA of the CDR3: TGTGCCAGCAGAAACGACAGGGTGAATCAGCCCCAGCATTTT. Encoded protein: CASRNDRVNQPQHF.

This chain joins TRBV7-6 and TRBJ2-3; possible D gene TRBD1, 5 bases. CDR1 and CDR2 (germline): SGHVS, FNYEAQ. This CDR3 spans 13 amino acids. The germline V and J ends were trimmed by 7 bases and 3 bases, with 11 bases remaining between them. The DNA of the CDR3 is TGTGCCAGCAAGTTTGGGGCAACAGATACGCAGTATTTT. The encoded protein is CASKFGATDTQYF.

This clonotype has more than one count but fewer than ten. V is TRBV20-1 and J is TRBJ1-6; 8 bases align to TRBD1. CDR1 is DFQATT, CDR2 SNEGSKA, per germline (reference sequence). With V trimmed by 2 bases and J by 7 bases, 4 bases remained unmatched. The CDR3 length is 14 residues. The CDR3 bases are TGCAGTGCTAGATCCGGACAGGGAAATTCACCCCTCCACTTT. Amino acid sequence: CSARSGQGNSPLHF.